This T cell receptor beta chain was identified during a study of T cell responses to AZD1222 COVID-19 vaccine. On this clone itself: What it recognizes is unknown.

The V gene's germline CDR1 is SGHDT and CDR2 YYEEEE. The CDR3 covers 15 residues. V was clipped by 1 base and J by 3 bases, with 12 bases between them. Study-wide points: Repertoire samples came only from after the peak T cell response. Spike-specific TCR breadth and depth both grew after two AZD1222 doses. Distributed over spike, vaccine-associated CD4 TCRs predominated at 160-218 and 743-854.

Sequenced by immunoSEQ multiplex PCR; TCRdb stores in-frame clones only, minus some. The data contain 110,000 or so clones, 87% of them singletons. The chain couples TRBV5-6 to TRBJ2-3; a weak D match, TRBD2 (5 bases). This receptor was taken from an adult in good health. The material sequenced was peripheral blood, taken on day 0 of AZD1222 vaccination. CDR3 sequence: CASSLMRADTDTQYF. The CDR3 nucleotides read TGTGCCAGCAGCTTGATGCGGGCAGATACAGATACGCAGTATTTT. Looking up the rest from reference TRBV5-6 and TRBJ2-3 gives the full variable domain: DAGVTQSPTHLIKTRGQQVTLRCSPKSGHDTVSWYQQALGQGPQFIFQYYEEEERQRGNFPDRFSGHQFPNYSSELNVNALLLGDSALYLCASSLMRADTDTQYFGPGTRLTVL.